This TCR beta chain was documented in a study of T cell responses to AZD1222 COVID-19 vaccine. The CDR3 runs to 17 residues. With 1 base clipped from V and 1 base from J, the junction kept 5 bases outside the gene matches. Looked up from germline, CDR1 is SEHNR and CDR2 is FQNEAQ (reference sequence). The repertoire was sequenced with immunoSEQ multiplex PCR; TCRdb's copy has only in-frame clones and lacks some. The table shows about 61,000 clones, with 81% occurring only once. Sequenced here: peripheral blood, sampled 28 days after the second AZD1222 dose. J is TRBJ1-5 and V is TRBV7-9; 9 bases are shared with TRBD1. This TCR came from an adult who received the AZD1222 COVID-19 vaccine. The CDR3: CASSLVQGASSNQPQHF. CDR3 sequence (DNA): TGTGCCAGCAGCTTAGTACAGGGGGCATCAAGCAATCAGCCCCAGCATTTT.